These T cell receptor beta chains were read from a single sample in a study of cytomegalovirus exposure and HLA in healthy donors. Sequenced by immunoSEQ multiplex PCR; TCRdb stores in-frame clones only, minus some. The profile shows around 80,000 clones, under 80% of them singletons. The sample was PBMCs. The receptors originated from a man aged 35 to 55 in good health and CMV-seronegative. Each CDR3 is given with its conserved first and last residue. Each record gives: D gene, V gene, clone size, J gene, CDR3 protein, CDR3 DNA. A D gene is named only where the DNA matches it firmly. The size field is filled for only some rows; it gives once, few, many or a size class.

>TRBD2|TRBV28|NA|TRBJ2-2
CASSLGLAGVTGELFF
TGTGCCAGCAGTCTCGGACTAGCGGGAGTCACCGGGGAGCTGTTTTTT
>TRBD2|TRBV12-5|NA|TRBJ2-1
CASGPGLAGFPYNEQFF
TGTGCTAGTGGACCGGGACTAGCGGGATTCCCCTACAATGAGCAGTTCTTC
>TRBD2|TRBV6-6|NA|TRBJ2-2
CASSYPPGGNTGELFF
TGTGCCAGCAGTTACCCTCCGGGAGGGAACACCGGGGAGCTGTTTTTT
>TRBD1|TRBV7-2|NA|TRBJ1-5
CASSLDRESNQPQHF
TGTGCCAGCAGCCTGGACAGGGAAAGCAATCAGCCCCAGCATTTT
>TRBD2|TRBV19|NA|TRBJ2-1
CASSIGAGNANEQFF
TGTGCCAGTAGTATAGGAGCGGGGAACGCGAATGAGCAGTTCTTC
>TRBD2|TRBV11-2|NA|TRBJ2-3
CASSSRAGRTDTQYF
TGTGCCAGCAGCTCCCGAGCGGGACGCACAGATACGCAGTATTTT
>NA|TRBV19|NA|TRBJ2-2
CASRPPSGNTGELFF
TGTGCCAGTAGACCGCCGTCAGGGAACACCGGGGAGCTGTTTTTT
>NA|TRBV28|NA|TRBJ1-5
CASTLTVVGQPQHF
TGTGCCAGCACGTTAACAGTAGTTGGACAGCCCCAGCATTTT
>TRBD2|TRBV13|NA|TRBJ2-3
CASSLAGGVIDTQYF
TGTGCCAGCAGCTTAGCGGGAGGCGTAATAGATACGCAGTATTTT
>TRBD1|TRBV28|once|TRBJ2-7
CASSAVQGWSYEQYF
TGTGCCAGCAGTGCAGTACAGGGGTGGTCCTACGAGCAGTACTTC
>NA|TRBV28|once|TRBJ1-3
CASSLRHPVTGNTIYF
TGTGCCAGCAGTTTACGACATCCTGTTACTGGAAACACCATATATTTT
>NA|TRBV27|NA|TRBJ2-3
CASSFGVPTDTQYF
TGTGCCAGCAGTTTTGGAGTCCCCACAGATACGCAGTATTTT
>TRBD2|TRBV19|NA|TRBJ2-1
CASSDSGRPGNEQFF
TGTGCCAGTAGTGATAGCGGGAGGCCCGGCAATGAGCAGTTCTTC
>NA|TRBV20-1|NA|TRBJ1-2
CSASTGYGYTF
TGCAGTGCTAGTACGGGCTATGGCTACACCTTC
>TRBD1|TRBV9|NA|TRBJ1-4
CASSVDRGGEKLFF
TGTGCCAGCAGCGTCGACAGGGGAGGGGAAAAACTGTTTTTT
>NA|TRBV28|NA|TRBJ2-1
CASSLVAGSGYNEQFF
TGTGCCAGCAGTCTCGTAGCCGGGTCGGGCTACAATGAGCAGTTCTTC
>NA|TRBV21-1|once|TRBJ2-7
CASSTPTRLVVHEQYF
TGTGCCAGCAGCACACCAACCCGACTAGTCGTCCACGAGCAGTACTTC
>TRBD2|TRBV29-1|NA|TRBJ2-2
CSVVGLAETKNTGELFF
TGCAGCGTCGTGGGACTAGCGGAAACAAAAAACACCGGGGAGCTGTTTTTT
>NA|TRBV5-1|few|TRBJ1-4
CASSFGASNEKLFF
TGCGCCAGCAGCTTTGGGGCCTCTAATGAAAAACTGTTTTTT
>NA|TRBV7-2|few|TRBJ1-2
CASSLGGTHYGYTF
TGTGCCAGCAGCTTAGGGGGCACCCACTATGGCTACACCTTC